Listed here are 19 T cell receptor beta chains from one sample, sequenced in a study of blood T cell repertoires in COVID-19. TCRdb's copy holds only in-frame clones and misses some; the assay was immunoSEQ multiplex PCR. The sample consists of some 150,000 clones, under 90% of them appearing once. Sequencing input: peripheral blood. The origin of the receptors is a man in his 60s with acute or convalescent COVID-19.

The rearrangement joins TRBV3-1 (or the pseudogene TRBV3-2) to TRBJ1-3, with 12 bases fitting TRBD1. The ends lost 4 bases at V and 3 bases at J; junction bases unmatched: 7. Per the germline V gene, CDR1 is LGHDT and CDR2 is YNNKEL (reference sequence). CDR3 length equals 17 residues. The CDR3 loop is CASSPRDRGRLGNTIYF. DNA of the CDR3: TGTGCCAGCAGCCCACGGGACAGGGGGCGTCTTGGAAACACCATATATTTT.

This chain uses TRBV24-1 with TRBJ2-1; the D gene is possibly TRBD1 (6 bases). Trimming removed 5 bases from V and 5 bases from J, with 12 bases in between. The CDR3 loop spans 14 amino acids. Germline assignment: CDR1 KGHDR and CDR2 SFDVKD. CDR3 sequence reads: CATSAPTGNNEQFF. The CDR3 region has the DNA TGTGCCACCAGTGCTCCGACAGGAAACAATGAGCAGTTCTTC.

This clone was observed once. The V gene is TRBV21-1, the J gene TRBJ2-7; TRBD1 is the table's D call, not checked against the DNA. TRBV21-1 is described as a pseudogene. This CDR3 has 14 residues. The CDR3 DNA reads as TGTGCCAGCAGCAAAGTCGGGACAATCTACGAGCAGTACTTC. Protein sequence: CASSKVGTIYEQYF.

This chain links TRBV5-6 with TRBJ2-1; TRBD1 matches 7 bases. CDR1 is SGHDT and CDR2 is YYEEEE in the germline V gene. Trimming at V came to 5 bases and at J to 3 bases, leaving 5 bases not matched to a gene. The CDR3 has 14 residues. In nucleotides, the CDR3 is TGTGCCAGCAGGATGACAGGGTTCTACAATGAGCAGTTCTTC. Residues: CASRMTGFYNEQFF.

The chain recombines TRBV5-1 with TRBJ1-2, with 9 bases lining up with TRBD1. The trim removed 3 bases at V and 3 bases at J, leaving 12 bases unmatched. Germline V gene lookup returns CDR1 SGHRS and CDR2 YFSETQ. This CDR3 is built from 17 residues. The CDR3, as DNA: TGCGCCAGCAGCTCCCCCTCTAGGACAGGGGCGGACTATGGCTACACCTTC. It specifies CASSSPSRTGADYGYTF.

The V and J genes are TRBV4-1 and TRBJ2-2; 8 nucleotides match TRBD2. Germline CDR1 reads MGHRA; CDR2 reads YSYEKL. Unmatched junction bases numbered 11, after V lost 1 base and J lost 4 bases. This CDR3 contains 18 residues. CDR3 amino acids: CASSQGGTGGQGTGELFF. The CDR3 coding sequence is TGCGCCAGCAGCCAAGGCGGGACGGGGGGGCAAGGCACCGGGGAGCTGTTTTTT.

The genes are TRBV18 and TRBJ2-7; D is perhaps TRBD2 (5 bases). CDR1 KGHSH and CDR2 LQKENI come from the germline V gene. V dropped 3 bases and J dropped 5 bases, with 14 bases sitting between them. The CDR3 consists of 14 residues. The CDR3 loop reads CASSPGREVHEQYF. The CDR3 nucleotides are TGTGCCAGCTCACCTGGTCGGGAAGTCCACGAGCAGTACTTC. The entire variable domain, with the rest obtained from reference TRBV18 and TRBJ2-7, is as follows: NAGVMQNPRHLVRRRGQEARLRCSPMKGHSHVYWYRQLPEEGLKFMVYLQKENIIDESGMPKERFSAEFPKEGPSILRIQQVVRGDSAAYFCASSPGREVHEQYFGPGTRLTVT.

The chain carries TRBV5-1 and TRBJ2-5, with D perhaps TRBD2 (6 bases). CDR3 length: 15 amino acids. Trimming removed 3 bases at V and 5 bases at J, with 17 bases between. The V gene's germline CDR1 is SGHRS and CDR2 YFSETQ. CDR3 loop: CASSSSSGGRETQYF. CDR3 DNA: TGCGCCAGCAGCTCGTCGAGCGGAGGGCGGGAGACCCAGTACTTC.

The rearrangement joins TRBV5-1 to TRBJ1-2, with 9 bases that match TRBD1. The germline CDR1 and CDR2 sequences are SGHRS and YFSETQ. The V and J ends lost 0 bases and 4 bases, in that order; junction bases with no gene match: 4. This CDR3 spans 15 amino acids. CDR3 sequence: CASSLEGQGLYGYTF. The CDR3 nucleotides read TGCGCCAGCAGCTTGGAGGGACAGGGACTCTATGGCTACACCTTC.

The gene calls are TRBV5-4 and TRBJ2-2; 12 nucleotides match TRBD2. The CDR3 covers 18 residues. After removal of 3 bases from V and 2 bases from J, the junction contained 8 bases not matched to a gene. Germline V gene lookup returns CDR1 SGHNT and CDR2 YYREEE (reference sequence). The CDR3 nucleotides read TGTGCCAGCAGCTCCCCAAAGACTAGCGGGAGAAACACCGGGGAGCTGTTTTTT. It encodes CASSSPKTSGRNTGELFF.

Comments on this clone: This is likely a read error, given that the CDR3 carries no conserved phenylalanine or tryptophan at its end. It is unclear where the CDR3 begins or ends on the DNA, so no DNA is shown, and the CDR3 is as TCRdb lists it. The chain has TRBV6-6 and TRBJ1-1. CDR1 MNHNY and CDR2 SVGAGI come from the germline V gene (reference sequence). Ends included, the CDR3 has 12 residues. This CDR3 is CASSPQNAGFPR.

The V gene is TRBV29-1, the J gene TRBJ2-3; the D gene is possibly TRBD1 (6 bases). This CDR3 is built from 14 residues. V lost 4 bases and J lost 4, with 15 bases in between. Germline V gene sequence: CDR1 SQVTM, CDR2 ANQGSEA. CDR3: CSVVRQGKSDTQYF. The CDR3 DNA reads as TGCAGCGTTGTTCGGCAGGGGAAATCAGATACGCAGTATTTT.

This rearrangement joins TRBV9 to TRBJ2-3; possibly TRBD2 for D (6 bases). The CDR3 consists of 15 residues. Trimming removed 3 bases at V and 3 bases at J, with 14 bases between. Germline CDR1 and CDR2: SGDLS and YYNGEE. This CDR3 is CASSETSHKTDTQYF. The DNA for the CDR3 is TGTGCCAGCAGCGAAACTAGCCACAAAACAGATACGCAGTATTTT.

The chain uses TRBV10-3 and TRBJ2-5; 9 bases agree with TRBD2. CDR1 and CDR2 (germline): ENHRY, SYGVKD. J was trimmed by 2 bases and V by 3 bases; bases with no gene match: 10. This CDR3 spans 17 amino acids. CDR3 DNA: TGTGCCATCAGTGATTCAGCGGGGGGCCCCGCACAAGAGACCCAGTACTTC. Translating it yields CAISDSAGGPAQETQYF.

The chain joins TRBV12-3 or TRBV12-4 to TRBJ1-2, with D unclear. This CDR3 comprises 11 residues. V was pared by 6 bases and J by 8 bases, with 10 bases between. CDR3 nucleotides: TGTGCCAGCAGAGGAGGTGGAGGCTACACCTTC. This sequence encodes CASRGGGGYTF.

This CDR3 is CASSRLAGNTGELFF. CDR3 nucleotide sequence: TGTGCCAGCAGCCGACTAGCGGGGAACACCGGGGAGCTGTTTTTT. The chain uses TRBV6-2 or TRBV6-3 and TRBJ2-2, with TRBD2 identical over 10 bases. V was pared by 6 bases and J by 1 base, with 2 bases of the junction left unmatched. The germline gives CDR1 MNHEY, CDR2 SVGEGT. This CDR3 is 15 amino acids long.

This clone was detected a few times. This rearrangement joins TRBV9 to TRBJ2-5; D is possibly TRBD2 (5 bases). Germline V gene sequence: CDR1 SGDLS, CDR2 YYNGEE. This CDR3 spans 16 amino acids. V lost 6 bases, J lost 1 base, and 19 bases lay in between. CDR3 in DNA: TGTGCCAGCACCCGAGAGAGCCTAGGGAGCCAAGAGACCCAGTACTTC. Its translation: CASTRESLGSQETQYF.

This clone was seen only once. The V gene is TRBV3-1 (or the pseudogene TRBV3-2), the J gene TRBJ1-1; D remains ambiguous. Trimming left V 1 base short and J 11 bases short, with 11 bases between. CDR1 is LGHDT, CDR2 YNNKEL, per germline (reference sequence). The CDR3 has 12 residues. The CDR3 sequence: CASSQGIGQAFF. Here the CDR3 DNA reads TGTGCCAGCAGCCAAGGCATTGGTCAGGCTTTCTTT.

The CDR3 region has the DNA TGTGCCAGCAGTTACGACAGCTCTGGGGCCAACGTCCTGACTTTC. It is translated as CASSYDSSGANVLTF. This chain uses TRBV6-5 with TRBJ2-6, with a weak D call TRBD1 (5 bases). The CDR3 loop spans 15 amino acids. The V end lost 2 bases, the J end lost 0 bases, and 5 bases lay between the germline ends. The germline V gene has CDR1 MNHEY and CDR2 SVGAGI.